This T cell receptor beta chain was sequenced for a study of T-cell memory formation after mild COVID-19. TCRdb redid the calling of the 5' RACE reads with MiXCR, one entry per CDR3 protein. The top ten hold approximately 23% of the sample, which has about 280,000 distinct CDR3 sequences, over 7% seen once. This clonotype was detected a few times. The CDR3 totals 19 residues. The ends lost 5 bases at V and 5 bases at J; junction bases unmatched: 14. CDR1 is MGHDK, CDR2 SYGVNS, per germline. The sequenced material came from PBMCs or a T cell subset sorted from them (not recorded which). The genes are TRBV25-1 and TRBJ2-5, with 16 bases identical to TRBD2. The source is a man between 18 and 35 years old who had mild COVID-19 (a few samples of this study predate the infection). Cell type and time point are not known. The CDR3 is CASSSGGLAGGPSGETQYF. In nucleotides, the CDR3 is TGTGCCAGCAGTTCTGGGGGACTAGCGGGGGGGCCGAGTGGCGAGACCCAGTACTTC.